These 17 T cell receptor beta chains were sequenced from one sample in a study of PD-L1 blockade in urothelial cancer. Here immunoSEQ multiplex PCR was the method, and the copy in TCRdb shows in-frame clones only, minus some. The data hold fewer than 40,000 clones, with about 93% observed a single time. Sequences were derived from PBMCs, sampled around atezolizumab (anti-PD-L1) treatment. Receptors were obtained from a man in his sixties or seventies with urothelial cancer.

This clone was counted between two and nine times. V and J are TRBV6-6 and TRBJ1-1, with no clear D. Trimming shortened V by 6 bases and J by 6 bases, and 11 bases separated the two germline ends. The CDR3 consists of 12 residues. The germline V gene has CDR1 MNHNY and CDR2 SVGAGI (reference sequence). CDR3 sequence (DNA): TGTGCCAGCAGCCATAGTAGTTCTGAAGCTTTCTTT. Its translation: CASSHSSSEAFF.

The chain employs TRBV2 and TRBJ1-3; the D gene is possibly TRBD1 (6 bases). Germline CDR1 SNHLY, CDR2 FYNNEI. V was pared by 5 bases and J by 2 bases, with 16 bases between. The CDR3 spans 16 residues. The CDR3 spells CASSTAYRAAGNTIYF. Here the CDR3 DNA reads TGTGCCAGCAGTACGGCCTACAGGGCCGCTGGAAACACCATATATTTT. Full variable domain (outside the CDR3, taken from reference TRBV2 and TRBJ1-3): EPEVTQTPSHQVTQMGQEVILRCVPISNHLYFYWYRQILGQKVEFLVSFYNNEISEKSEIFDDQFSVERPDGSNFTLKIRSTKLEDSAMYFCASSTAYRAAGNTIYFGEGSWLTVV.

The J gene is TRBJ2-7, the V gene TRBV18, with 10 bases matching TRBD2. This CDR3 contains 15 residues. Trimming at V came to 4 bases and at J to 2 bases, leaving 5 bases not matched to a gene. Germline V gives CDR1 KGHSH, CDR2 LQKENI. For the CDR3, the DNA is TGTGCCAGCTCACTCGGGACTAGCGAAGCCTACGAGCAGTACTTC. As protein: CASSLGTSEAYEQYF.

This chain links TRBV27 with TRBJ2-2; 9 bases fit TRBD1. Germline assignment: CDR1 MNHEY and CDR2 SMNVEV (reference sequence). The CDR3 extends over 15 amino acids. Trimming cost V 6 bases and J 3 bases; bases outside gene matches: 5. The CDR3 sequence is CASRTGGSYTGELFF. CDR3 bases: TGTGCCAGCAGAACAGGGGGCTCTTACACCGGGGAGCTGTTTTTT.

This chain's CDR3 is CASSYSGLADHNEQFF. In DNA, the CDR3 is TGTGCCAGCAGTTACTCAGGACTAGCGGACCACAATGAGCAGTTCTTC. The chain uses TRBV6-5 and TRBJ2-1; 10 bases are a match to TRBD2. This CDR3 has 16 amino acids. J lost 5 bases, V lost 0 bases, and 4 bases had no gene match. The V gene's germline CDR1 is MNHEY and CDR2 SVGAGI.

This chain's CDR3 is CASSEEYSGSSSYEQYF. In nucleotides, the CDR3 is TGTGCCAGCAGTGAAGAATATAGCGGGAGCAGCTCCTACGAGCAGTACTTC. This chain links TRBV6-1 with TRBJ2-7, with 9 bases lining up with TRBD2. CDR1 is MNHNS and CDR2 is SASEGT in the germline V gene. CDR3 size: 17 residues. J was trimmed by 0 bases and V by 1 base; bases with no gene match: 7.

This chain uses TRBV15 with TRBJ2-5; a weak D match, TRBD1 (5 bases). V was clipped by 1 base and J by 0 bases, with 9 bases between them. The CDR3 extends over 15 amino acids. Germline assignment: CDR1 LNHNV and CDR2 YYDKDF (reference sequence). This CDR3 reads CATSRGPGHQETQYF. CDR3 sequence (DNA): TGTGCCACCAGCAGAGGGCCAGGGCACCAAGAGACCCAGTACTTC.

The chain combines TRBV27 with TRBJ2-2; a possible D gene is TRBD1 (6 bases). The germline CDR1 and CDR2 sequences are MNHEY and SMNVEV (reference sequence). The CDR3 has 17 residues. V was cut by 6 bases and J by 0 bases, with 17 bases left in between. The CDR3 DNA sequence: TGTGCCAGCAGCCTCCGACAGGAGGCGTCGAACACCGGGGAGCTGTTTTTT. It is translated as CASSLRQEASNTGELFF.

J is TRBJ2-3 and V is TRBV5-6, with a tentative D call TRBD1 (5 bases). Germline V gene lookup returns CDR1 SGHDT and CDR2 YYEEEE. The CDR3 is 14 residues long. Trimming removed 0 bases from V and 1 base from J, with 6 bases in between. CDR3: CASSLEQGTDTQYF. The CDR3 DNA is TGTGCCAGCAGCTTGGAACAGGGCACAGATACGCAGTATTTT.

The chain combines TRBV5-1 with TRBJ1-1; the D gene is possibly TRBD1 (5 bases). The ends were cut back, 4 bases at V and 4 bases at J, with 11 bases in the middle. Germline CDR1 reads SGHRS; CDR2 reads YFSETQ. This CDR3 is built from 13 residues. The CDR3 coding sequence is TGCGCCAGCAGCCGGGAGGGGCCCACTGAAGCTTTCTTT. Amino acid sequence: CASSREGPTEAFF.

V gene TRBV10-3 combines with J gene TRBJ2-7, with 9 positions matching TRBD2. The ends lost 3 bases at V and 2 bases at J; junction bases unmatched: 5. There are 15 residues in the CDR3. Germline-derived CDR1 and CDR2 are ENHRY and SYGVKD. CDR3 in amino acids: CAISEMGTSTYEQYF. The CDR3 nucleotides are TGTGCCATCAGTGAAATGGGGACTAGCACCTACGAGCAGTACTTC.

The CDR3 sequence is CASSLGLAGVYSFSYEQYF. CDR3 nucleotide sequence: TGTGCCAGCAGTTTAGGACTAGCGGGAGTATATTCCTTCTCCTACGAGCAGTACTTC. The rearrangement uses TRBV28 and TRBJ2-7; 13 bases match TRBD2. CDR3 length: 19 amino acids. Germline V CDR1 and CDR2: MDHEN, SYDVKM. J lost 0 bases, V lost 2 bases, and 10 bases had no gene match.

CDR3 loop: CASSLRRPFTHYEQYF. The CDR3 DNA sequence: TGCGCCAGCAGCTTGAGGAGGCCGTTCACCCACTACGAGCAGTACTTC. The chain is built from TRBV5-1 and TRBJ2-7, with D possibly being TRBD2 (5 bases). CDR1 is SGHRS and CDR2 is YFSETQ in the germline V gene. CDR3 length: 16 residues. The V gene lost 1 base and the J gene lost 3 bases, with 17 bases spanning the gap.

The V gene is TRBV4-2, the J gene TRBJ2-7, with TRBD2 matching over 7 bases. The trim removed 0 bases at V and 6 bases at J, leaving 5 bases unmatched. CDR1 is LGHNA, CDR2 YNFKEQ, per germline. This CDR3 spans 14 amino acids. The CDR3 protein is CASSQEGRGGEQYF. CDR3 bases: TGTGCCAGCAGCCAAGAGGGCCGCGGGGGCGAGCAGTACTTC.

This clone was recorded only once. The chain uses TRBV15 and TRBJ2-3, with D hard to call. The CDR3 runs 16 residues. Germline assignment: CDR1 LNHNV and CDR2 YYDKDF (reference sequence). With 1 base removed from V and 3 bases from J, the gap between germline ends came to 14 bases. CDR3 DNA sequence: TGTGCCACCAGCAGAGGTTTAGAAACTGAAACAGATACGCAGTATTTT. This codes for CATSRGLETETDTQYF.

The V call is TRBV10-3, the J call TRBJ1-1; D is unresolved. This CDR3 contains 14 residues. Germline CDR1 is ENHRY and CDR2 is SYGVKD. The V gene lost 3 bases and the J gene lost 0 bases, with 8 bases spanning the gap. CDR3 region: CAISDKTVNTEAFF. The CDR3 nucleotides read TGTGCCATCAGTGACAAAACAGTGAACACTGAAGCTTTCTTT.

The CDR3 nucleotides are TGTGCCAGCAGGACAGGGGCCGTTAACACTGAAGCTTTCTTT. As protein: CASRTGAVNTEAFF. The chain employs TRBV6-1 and TRBJ1-1; 8 nucleotides agree with TRBD1. Unmatched junction bases numbered 5, after V lost 6 bases and J lost 2 bases. The CDR3 sequence is 14 residues long. In germline, CDR1 is MNHNS, CDR2 SASEGT.